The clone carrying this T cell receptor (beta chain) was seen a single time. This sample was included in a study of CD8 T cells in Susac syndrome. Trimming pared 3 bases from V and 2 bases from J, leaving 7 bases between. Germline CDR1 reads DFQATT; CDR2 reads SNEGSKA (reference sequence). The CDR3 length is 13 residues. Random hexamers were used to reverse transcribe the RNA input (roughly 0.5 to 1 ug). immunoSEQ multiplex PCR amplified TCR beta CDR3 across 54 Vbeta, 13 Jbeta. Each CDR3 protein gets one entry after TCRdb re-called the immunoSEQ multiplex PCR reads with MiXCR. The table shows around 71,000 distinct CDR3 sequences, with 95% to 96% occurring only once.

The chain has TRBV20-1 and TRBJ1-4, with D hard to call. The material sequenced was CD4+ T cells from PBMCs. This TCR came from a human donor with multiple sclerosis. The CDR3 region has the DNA TGCAGTGCTAGGATGGGGACTAATGAAAAACTGTTTTTT. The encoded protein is CSARMGTNEKLFF.